What follows describes a single T cell receptor beta chain. No cognate antigen has been identified for it. Per-base quality was not reported, and no clone a single base away is much larger than it. Uninvolved adjacent lung was sampled at least 2 cm away from the tumor margin, and two independent pathologists confirmed that the tissue had no atypia. At diagnosis, tumor, uninvolved tumor-adjacent lung and peripheral blood were collected and then preserved as a mix of FFPE and fresh-frozen material. TCR beta CDR3 regions were sequenced from DNA using the immunoSEQ Assay. On the authors' methods: T cell density was computed as TCR beta template counts normalized to usable DNA estimated by amplifying housekeeping genes. Richness was estimated with the preseqR package, extrapolating to 400,000 templates for PBMC samples and 120,000 templates for tissue samples. Clonality was taken to be one minus Pielou's evenness. Tissue-enriched TCRs were identified by differential abundance testing using productive amino-acid clonotypes, minimum total count 5 and alpha 0.1. The Jaccard Index and the Morisita Overlap Index were used to quantify repertoire overlap between compartments. GLIPH clustered TCR beta CDR3s with public tetramer-defined viral CDR3s; viral motifs required at least three viral sequences plus V-gene enrichment. Here the immuneACCESS table is served through TCRdb, limited to in-frame sequences with V and J called. Missing clones are a known gap in these copies; in checked studies unresolved V genes cover under half, and the rest lacks a known reason. The V and J calls and clone size were taken over from that table, and D and trimming were inferred from the DNA. The sample includes fewer than 2,000 clones, with less than 45% observed a single time. The ten biggest clones cover 10% to 12% of the sample.

The CDR3 sequence holds 15 residues, the cysteine and phenylalanine included. The kept DNA is CDR3 alone, 45 bases in frame from the first base. CDR1 and CDR2 are read off the germline V gene as SGHNT and YENEEA. The V end gives up 3 bases and the J end 4 bases, leaving 6 bases in the junction not matched to a gene. These data are taken from a study of T cells in localized non-small cell lung cancer (dated by TCRdb to about 2020). At the level of the whole study: T cell repertoires of hundreds of early-stage NSCLC patients were analyzed, with tumors being compared against uninvolved tumor-adjacent lungs. The cohort was made up of 200 to 250 treatment-naive NSCLC patients whose localized lung tumors had been resected. A mean age of 66.3 years was recorded for the NSCLC patients, of whom 120 to 150 were male and 95 to 110 were female. Study-wide findings and limitations: The highest T cell clonality was observed in uninvolved tumor-adjacent lung, where clonality exceeded that of tumor, suggesting that antigenic responses were more focused in uninvolved tumor-adjacent lung. Higher T cell density in blood was associated with longer overall survival, whereas higher clonality in adjacent lung was associated with shorter survival. A median of 57 of the top 100 tumor clones were detected in paired uninvolved adjacent lung, and about 29 of these tumor clones were also found among the top 100 clones of the paired uninvolved adjacent lung. Because the study design was exploratory, TCR variables were selected using unadjusted p-values without false-discovery rate correction. Multi-region tumor sequencing was not performed, so intratumor heterogeneity could not be excluded.

The chain couples TRBV11-3 to TRBJ1-1; 9 central bases correspond to TRBD1. Source: normal lung tissue next to the tumor, taken before any cancer treatment. The receptor was derived from a male donor aged 60 or over with stage III squamous cell lung carcinoma. The base sequence is TGTGCCAGCAGCTTGGGGACAGGGTTGGGCACTGAAGCTTTCTTT. Its protein is CASSLGTGLGTEAFF.